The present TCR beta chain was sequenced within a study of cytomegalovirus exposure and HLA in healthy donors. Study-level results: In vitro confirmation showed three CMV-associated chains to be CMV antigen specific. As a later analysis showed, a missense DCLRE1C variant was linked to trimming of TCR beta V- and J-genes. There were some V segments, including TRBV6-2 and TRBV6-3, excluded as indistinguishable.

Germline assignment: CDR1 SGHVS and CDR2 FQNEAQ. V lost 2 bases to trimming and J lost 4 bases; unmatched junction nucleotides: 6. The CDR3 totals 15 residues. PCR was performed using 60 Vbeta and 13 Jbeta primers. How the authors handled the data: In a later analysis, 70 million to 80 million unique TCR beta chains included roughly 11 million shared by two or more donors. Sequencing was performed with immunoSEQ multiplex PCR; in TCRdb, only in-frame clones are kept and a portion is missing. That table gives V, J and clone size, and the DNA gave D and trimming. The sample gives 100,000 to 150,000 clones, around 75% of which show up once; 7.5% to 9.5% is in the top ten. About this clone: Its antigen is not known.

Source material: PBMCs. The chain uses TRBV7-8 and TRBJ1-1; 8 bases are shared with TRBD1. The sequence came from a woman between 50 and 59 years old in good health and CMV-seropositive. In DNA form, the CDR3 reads TGTGCCAGCAGCTTACGGACAGGGATGGGCACTGAAGCTTTCTTT. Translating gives CASSLRTGMGTEAFF. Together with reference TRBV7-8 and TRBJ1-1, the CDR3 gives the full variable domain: GAGVSQSPRYKVAKRGQDVALRCDPISGHVSLFWYQQALGQGPEFLTYFQNEAQLDKSGLPSDRFFAERPEGSVSTLKIQRTQQEDSAVYLCASSLRTGMGTEAFFGQGTRLTVV.